One sample yielded the 32 T cell receptor beta chains listed below, sequenced in a study of graft-versus-host responses after intestinal transplantation. Their cognate antigens are unknown. The method was immunoSEQ multiplex PCR; TCRdb's version includes in-frame clones alone and lacks a portion of them. The sample includes about 88,000 clones, over 90% of them seen just once. This specimen was unstimulated CD4+ T cells sorted from spleen or lymph node cells, taken before transplant. The receptors originated from a human donor who was the organ donor for an intestinal transplant.

The chain links TRBV5-1 to TRBJ1-4; D ambiguous. Trimming shortened V by 5 bases and J by 0 bases, and 11 bases separated the two germline ends. The germline V gene has CDR1 SGHRS and CDR2 YFSETQ. The CDR3 contains 15 residues. CDR3 region: CASRWNFATNEKLFF. In DNA, the CDR3 is TGCGCCAGCAGGTGGAATTTTGCAACTAATGAAAAACTGTTTTTT.

The V gene is TRBV27, the J gene TRBJ2-5, with 10 bases fitting TRBD1. The V and J ends lost 2 bases and 6 bases, in that order; junction bases with no gene match: 9. CDR1 and CDR2 from the germline V gene are MNHEY and SMNVEV (reference sequence). The CDR3 sequence is 16 residues long. The CDR3 protein is CASSLLFGTGEQTQYF. For the CDR3, the DNA is TGTGCCAGCAGTTTACTCTTCGGGACAGGGGAGCAGACCCAGTACTTC.

The rearrangement joins TRBV7-9 to TRBJ1-3; 8 bases match TRBD1. CDR1 is SEHNR, CDR2 FQNEAQ, per germline (reference sequence). V lost 2 bases, J lost 0 bases, and 9 bases stayed unmatched. The CDR3 runs to 18 residues. The CDR3 DNA reads as TGTGCCAGCAGCTTAACGTGGACAGGGTTCCGCTCTGGAAACACCATATATTTT. It codes for CASSLTWTGFRSGNTIYF.

V is TRBV5-6 and J is TRBJ2-4; 7 bases line up with TRBD1. CDR3 size: 19 residues. The germline gives CDR1 SGHDT, CDR2 YYEEEE. Trimming cost V 0 bases and J 0 bases; bases outside gene matches: 12. CDR3 DNA sequence: TGTGCCAGCAGCTTGGCCCGAACAGGGGCAAACGTAGCCAAAAACATTCAGTACTTC. Amino acid sequence: CASSLARTGANVAKNIQYF.

The V gene is TRBV10-3, the J gene TRBJ1-5; D gene unclear. Trimming left V 10 bases short and J 1 base short, with 14 bases between. The CDR3 is 14 amino acids. Germline V gene sequence: CDR1 ENHRY, CDR2 SYGVKD. The CDR3 DNA reads TGTGCCACAAGGAGGGAAGTAAGCAATCAGCCCCAGCATTTT. Protein: CATRREVSNQPQHF.

The chain combines TRBV5-1 with TRBJ1-1; D perhaps matches TRBD1 (5 bases). Germline-derived CDR1 and CDR2 are SGHRS and YFSETQ. The CDR3 spans 15 residues. Trimming took off 5 bases at V and 0 bases at J, with 14 bases between the two ends. The CDR3 sequence: CASSLAGALNTEAFF. The CDR3 region has the DNA TGCGCCAGCAGTCTCGCCGGGGCTTTGAACACTGAAGCTTTCTTT.

V gene TRBV4-1 combines with J gene TRBJ2-7; the D is unclear. V shed 3 bases and J shed 0 bases, with 0 bases lying between them. The length of the CDR3 is 11 residues. The germline CDR1 and CDR2 sequences are MGHRA and YSYEKL. The chain's CDR3 is CASSHSYEQYF. Here the CDR3 DNA reads TGCGCCAGCAGCCACTCCTACGAGCAGTACTTC.

V is TRBV13 and J is TRBJ2-5; D not resolved. This CDR3 comprises 13 residues. The V end was cut by 5 bases, the J end by 2 bases, with 9 bases between. The germline V gene encodes CDR1 PRHDT and CDR2 FYEKMQ (reference sequence). The CDR3 region has the DNA TGTGCCAGCAGCCCACTCAGGCAAGAGACCCAGTACTTC. Protein: CASSPLRQETQYF.

The chain carries TRBV7-3 and TRBJ2-2; 7 positions agree with TRBD1. The V gene end was trimmed by 8 bases and the J gene end by 2 bases; junction bases not matched to a gene: 5. Germline CDR1 reads SGHTA; CDR2 reads FQGTGA. The length of the CDR3 is 14 residues. This CDR3 is CASRGQPNTGELFF. The CDR3 bases are TGTGCCAGCCGGGGACAGCCAAACACCGGGGAGCTGTTTTTT.

The rearrangement links TRBV28 to TRBJ1-5; 8 bases fit TRBD1. V gave up 6 bases and J gave up 7 bases; unmatched junction bases: 11. Germline V gene sequence: CDR1 MDHEN, CDR2 SYDVKM. This CDR3 has 15 amino acids. CDR3 protein: CASRFAAGGGQPQHF. In nucleotides, the CDR3 is TGTGCCAGCAGGTTCGCGGCAGGGGGCGGGCAGCCCCAGCATTTT.

The rearrangement uses TRBV9 and TRBJ1-6, with TRBD1 as a possible D gene (5 bases). The CDR3 is 16 residues long. V dropped 0 bases and J dropped 1 base, with 8 bases sitting between them. Germline assignment: CDR1 SGDLS and CDR2 YYNGEE. The CDR3 region has the DNA TGTGCCAGCAGCGTAGAAGGGACGTCCTATAATTCACCCCTCCACTTT. It specifies CASSVEGTSYNSPLHF.

The gene calls are TRBV30 and TRBJ2-3; 8 bases match TRBD2. CDR3 size: 17 residues. Germline V gene sequence: CDR1 GTSNPN, CDR2 SVGIG (reference sequence). The V gene end was trimmed by 0 bases and the J gene end by 0 bases; junction bases not matched to a gene: 8. The CDR3: CAWSVSRTSISTDTQYF. Written as DNA, the CDR3 is TGTGCCTGGAGTGTATCCCGGACTAGCATAAGCACAGATACGCAGTATTTT.

This CDR3 reads CAIEREDTGGDTQYF. The CDR3 nucleotides are TGTGCCATTGAACGGGAAGACACTGGGGGAGATACGCAGTATTTT. This chain connects TRBV10-3 to TRBJ2-3, with D perhaps being TRBD1 or TRBD2 (5 bases each). CDR3 length equals 15 residues. Per the germline V gene, CDR1 is ENHRY and CDR2 is SYGVKD. V was clipped by 9 bases and J by 5 bases, with 21 bases between them.

The rearrangement joins TRBV5-4 to TRBJ2-5; D unresolved. The CDR3 has 14 amino acids. The germline V gene has CDR1 SGHNT and CDR2 YYREEE (reference sequence). V dropped 1 base and J dropped 1 base, with 8 bases sitting between them. CDR3 DNA sequence: TGTGCCAGCAGCTTGTTCGATTCCCAAGAGACCCAGTACTTC. Translated, it gives CASSLFDSQETQYF.

In its sample, this clone was seen once. This chain links TRBV6-5 with TRBJ1-1; D possibly corresponds to TRBD1 (5 bases). Germline CDR1 is MNHEY and CDR2 is SVGAGI. CDR3 size: 14 residues. The ends were cut back, 5 bases at V and 0 bases at J, with 10 bases in the middle. The CDR3 DNA sequence: TGTGCCAGCAGTCGCCGGGGGGTGAACACTGAAGCTTTCTTT. Translating gives CASSRRGVNTEAFF.

The rearrangement links TRBV27 to TRBJ1-6; a weak D match, TRBD1 (5 bases). The CDR3 runs to 16 residues. The germline V gene encodes CDR1 MNHEY and CDR2 SMNVEV (reference sequence). The V end lost 3 bases, the J end lost 4 bases, and 13 bases lay between the germline ends. The CDR3 coding sequence is TGTGCCAGCAGTTTTAACAGGAACTTATATAATTCACCCCTCCACTTT. Its protein is CASSFNRNLYNSPLHF.

The chain employs TRBV19 and TRBJ1-2, with TRBD1 identical over 7 bases. Losses at the gene ends were 3 bases for V and 3 bases for J; bases not matched to a gene: 16. The CDR3 consists of 18 residues. CDR1 LNHDA and CDR2 SQIVND come from the germline V gene (reference sequence). This chain's CDR3 is CASSMWKGAGIPDYGYTF. The CDR3 region has the DNA TGTGCCAGTAGTATGTGGAAGGGGGCCGGAATTCCCGACTATGGCTACACCTTC.

The CDR3 here is CASSPSGTGLHEQYF. In DNA, the CDR3 is TGTGCCAGCAGCCCCTCCGGGACAGGCTTACACGAGCAGTACTTC. The chain employs TRBV9 and TRBJ2-7; 8 nucleotides match TRBD1. The CDR3 loop spans 15 amino acids. V was pared by 4 bases and J by 5 bases, with 11 bases of the junction left unmatched. Germline V gives CDR1 SGDLS, CDR2 YYNGEE.

This sequence joins TRBV11-1 and TRBJ2-2, with 7 bases fitting TRBD1. From germline, CDR1 is SGHAT and CDR2 FQDESV (reference sequence). The CDR3 loop spans 16 amino acids. V was clipped by 6 bases and J by 2 bases; unmatched bases: 9. This CDR3 reads CASRPNRGPNTGELFF. As DNA, the CDR3 is TGTGCCAGCAGACCTAACAGGGGCCCTAACACCGGGGAGCTGTTTTTT.

The V call is TRBV28, the J call TRBJ1-1; maybe TRBD1 (6 bases). The CDR3 extends over 14 amino acids. CDR1 and CDR2 (germline): MDHEN, SYDVKM. V lost 6 bases and J lost 0, with 11 bases in between. The CDR3 DNA reads TGTGCCAGCAGATGGGGGCCAATGAACACTGAAGCTTTCTTT. Translated: CASRWGPMNTEAFF.

Here the CDR3 reads CASSAFEETQYF. The CDR3 region has the DNA TGTGCCAGCAGTGCATTTGAAGAGACCCAGTACTTC. The chain combines TRBV25-1 with TRBJ2-5; D not certain. The CDR3 has 12 amino acids. The V end was cut by 4 bases, the J end by 3 bases, with 6 bases between. The germline CDR1 and CDR2 sequences are MGHDK and SYGVNS.

This sequence joins TRBV6-1 and TRBJ1-1, with D hard to call. Germline CDR1 reads MNHNS; CDR2 reads SASEGT. CDR3 length equals 14 residues. Between the trimmed V and J ends, which lost 6 bases and 5 bases, there was a span of 16 bases. The CDR3 sequence is CASSNFEPGTEAFF. CDR3 coding DNA: TGTGCCAGCAGCAACTTTGAACCGGGGACTGAAGCTTTCTTT.

This chain uses TRBV25-1 with TRBJ1-2; D is ambiguous. CDR1 is MGHDK and CDR2 is SYGVNS in the germline V gene. The CDR3 is 12 amino acids. The V gene lost 4 bases and the J gene lost 0 bases, with 3 bases spanning the gap. The CDR3 reads CASSAANYGYTF. The CDR3, as DNA: TGTGCCAGCAGTGCAGCTAACTATGGCTACACCTTC.

The V call is TRBV5-8, the J call TRBJ2-2; 8 bases match TRBD1. After removal of 7 bases from V and 6 bases from J, the junction contained 5 bases not matched to a gene. Looked up from germline, CDR1 is SGHTS and CDR2 is YDEGEE. CDR3 length: 13 residues. CDR3 bases: TGTGCCAGCGGGAAACAGGGGGCCGGGGAGCTGTTTTTT. This sequence encodes CASGKQGAGELFF.

This chain joins TRBV7-6 and TRBJ2-7; 8 bases fit TRBD1. Germline V gene sequence: CDR1 SGHVS, CDR2 FNYEAQ. The trim removed 3 bases at V and 2 bases at J, leaving 6 bases unmatched. The CDR3 is 15 amino acids. The CDR3 coding sequence is TGTGCCAGCAGCTTCAGGACAGGGACCCCCTACGAGCAGTACTTC. Amino acid sequence: CASSFRTGTPYEQYF.

In regard to this clone: An end of the junction does not agree with germline; a read error may underlie this. This chain uses TRBV5-3 with TRBJ1-2; 10 nucleotides line up with TRBD1. TRBV5-3 is an ORF, and what it does is uncertain. The CDR3 totals 15 residues. The chain's CDR3 is CASSFETGGSYGYTF. CDR3 nucleotides: TGTGCCAGCAGCTTTGAGACAGGGGGCAGCTATGGCTACACCTTC.

The V call is TRBV19, the J call TRBJ1-1; no reliable D call. This CDR3 is 15 amino acids long. The ends were cut back, 1 base at V and 0 bases at J, with 9 bases in the middle. Germline V gene sequence: CDR1 LNHDA, CDR2 SQIVND (reference sequence). The CDR3 is CASSIGGYLNTEAFF. As DNA, the CDR3 is TGTGCCAGTAGTATAGGAGGGTACCTGAACACTGAAGCTTTCTTT. Full variable domain (missing parts from reference TRBV19 and TRBJ1-1): DGGITQSPKYLFRKEGQNVTLSCEQNLNHDAMYWYRQDPGQGLRLIYYSQIVNDFQKGDIAEGYSVSREKKESFPLTVTSAQKNPTAFYLCASSIGGYLNTEAFFGQGTRLTVV.

This chain connects TRBV18 to TRBJ2-6; D is uncertain. CDR1 is KGHSH and CDR2 is LQKENI in the germline V gene. Trimming took 2 bases from V and 1 from J, leaving 18 bases between them. This CDR3 has 19 amino acids. This CDR3 is CASSPFLGSGESGANVLTF. In DNA form, the CDR3 reads TGTGCCAGCTCACCATTCCTAGGGTCAGGTGAATCTGGGGCCAACGTCCTGACTTTC.

The chain employs TRBV10-3 and TRBJ2-1; 8 nucleotides match TRBD1. CDR1 and CDR2 (germline): ENHRY, SYGVKD. The CDR3 totals 12 residues. V shed 7 bases and J 8 bases; nucleotides not matched to a gene: 4. DNA of the CDR3: TGTGCCATCATGGACAGGGCGGATGAGCAGTTCTTC. Its translation: CAIMDRADEQFF.

The V call is TRBV7-3, the J call TRBJ2-3; D gene ambiguous. Germline lookup yields CDR1 SGHTA and CDR2 FQGTGA. CDR3 length: 13 residues. V shed 1 base and J shed 8 bases, with 10 bases lying between them. The CDR3 loop is CASSLRKSATQYF. CDR3 nucleotides: TGTGCCAGCAGCTTAAGAAAGTCGGCTACGCAGTATTTT.

The chain has TRBV5-4 and TRBJ1-2; a possible D gene is TRBD1 (5 bases). The CDR3 runs 15 residues. V lost 3 bases, J lost 1 base, and 13 bases lay in between. Germline CDR1 SGHNT, CDR2 YYREEE (reference sequence). The CDR3 region is CASSSADKFNYGYTF. The DNA of the CDR3 is TGTGCCAGCAGCTCGGCGGACAAATTTAACTATGGCTACACCTTC.

The V and J genes are TRBV6-5 and TRBJ1-2, with a tentative D call TRBD1 (6 bases). CDR1 and CDR2 (germline): MNHEY, SVGAGI. The CDR3 length is 11 residues. Trimming removed 9 bases from V and 12 bases from J, with 17 bases in between. The CDR3 region has the DNA TGTGCCAGTGGAACTAACAGGGCTAACACCTTC. It codes for CASGTNRANTF.